This T cell receptor (beta chain) is drawn from a study of cytomegalovirus exposure and HLA in healthy donors. Study-level information: The 90 to 150 validation repertoires matched the roughly 700 first-cohort repertoires in platform, a later analysis reported. Study results and limitations: In vitro, a few CMV-associated chains proved specific for CMV antigens.

V shed 2 bases and J 1 base; nucleotides not matched to a gene: 9. Germline V gene data show CDR1 as LGHNA and CDR2 as YNFKEQ. There are 17 residues in the CDR3. Sequenced by immunoSEQ multiplex PCR; TCRdb stores in-frame clones only, minus some. Of 200,000 or so clones listed, 88% were seen once; the top ten hold about 2.7%. For this clone: Antigen specificity is unknown.

The V call is TRBV4-2, the J call TRBJ1-2; 8 positions match TRBD1. The sequence derives from a woman between 18 and 30 years old in good health and CMV-seronegative. Sequencing used PBMCs. For the CDR3, the DNA is TGTGCCAGCAGCCAATATGGGACAGGAGATTTTAACTATGGCTACACCTTC. Residues: CASSQYGTGDFNYGYTF.